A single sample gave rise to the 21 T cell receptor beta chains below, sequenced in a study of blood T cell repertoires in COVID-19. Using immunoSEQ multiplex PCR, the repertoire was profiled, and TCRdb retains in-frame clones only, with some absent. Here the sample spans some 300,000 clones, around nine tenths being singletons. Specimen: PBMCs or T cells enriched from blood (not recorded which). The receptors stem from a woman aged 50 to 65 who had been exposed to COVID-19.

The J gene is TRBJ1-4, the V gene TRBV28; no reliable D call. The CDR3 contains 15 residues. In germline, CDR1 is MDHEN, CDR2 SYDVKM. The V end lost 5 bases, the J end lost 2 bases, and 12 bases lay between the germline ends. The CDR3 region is CASSRGLGTNEKLFF. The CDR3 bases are TGTGCCAGCAGTAGAGGGTTAGGCACTAATGAAAAACTGTTTTTT.

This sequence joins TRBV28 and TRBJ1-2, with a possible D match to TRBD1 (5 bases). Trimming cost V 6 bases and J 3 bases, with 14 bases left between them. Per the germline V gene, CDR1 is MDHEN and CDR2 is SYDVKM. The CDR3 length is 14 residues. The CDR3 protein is CASRGTGRYYGYTF. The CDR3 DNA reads TGTGCCAGCAGAGGAACAGGTCGATACTATGGCTACACCTTC.

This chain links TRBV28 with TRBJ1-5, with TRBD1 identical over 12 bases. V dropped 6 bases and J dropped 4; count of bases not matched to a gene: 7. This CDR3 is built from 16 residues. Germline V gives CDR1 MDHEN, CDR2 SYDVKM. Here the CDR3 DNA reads TGTGCCAGCAGAATGGGACAGGGGGCTCCTAATCAGCCCCAGCATTTT. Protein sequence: CASRMGQGAPNQPQHF.

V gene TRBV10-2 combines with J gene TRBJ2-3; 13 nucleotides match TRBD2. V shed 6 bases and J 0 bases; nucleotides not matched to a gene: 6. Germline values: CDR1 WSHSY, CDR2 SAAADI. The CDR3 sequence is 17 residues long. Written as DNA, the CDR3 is TGCGCCAGCAGACTAGCGGGGGGGCCTTTGAGCACAGATACGCAGTATTTT. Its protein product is CASRLAGGPLSTDTQYF.

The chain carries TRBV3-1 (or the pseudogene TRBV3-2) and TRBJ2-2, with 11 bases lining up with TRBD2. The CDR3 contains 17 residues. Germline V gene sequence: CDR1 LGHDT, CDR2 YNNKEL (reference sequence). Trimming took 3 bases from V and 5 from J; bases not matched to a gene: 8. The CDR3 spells CASSQTLAGGGTGELFF. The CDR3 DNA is TGTGCCAGCAGCCAGACCCTAGCGGGGGGCGGGACCGGGGAGCTGTTTTTT.

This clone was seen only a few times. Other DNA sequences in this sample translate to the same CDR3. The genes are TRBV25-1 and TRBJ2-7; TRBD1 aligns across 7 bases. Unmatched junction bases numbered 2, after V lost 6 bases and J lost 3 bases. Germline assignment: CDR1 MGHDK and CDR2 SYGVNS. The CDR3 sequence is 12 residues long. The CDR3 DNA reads TGTGCCAGCAGGAGGGACAGCTACGAGCAGTACTTC. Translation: CASRRDSYEQYF.

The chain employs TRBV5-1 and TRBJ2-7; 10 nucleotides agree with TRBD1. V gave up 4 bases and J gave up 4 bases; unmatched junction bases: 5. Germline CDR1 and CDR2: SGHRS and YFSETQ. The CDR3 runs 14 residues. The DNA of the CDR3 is TGCGCCAGCAGCCTCGGACAGGGGGTGTACGAGCAGTACTTC. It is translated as CASSLGQGVYEQYF. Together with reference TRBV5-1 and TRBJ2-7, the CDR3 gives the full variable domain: KAGVTQTPRYLIKTRGQQVTLSCSPISGHRSVSWYQQTPGQGLQFLFEYFSETQRNKGNFPGRFSGRQFSNSRSEMNVSTLELGDSALYLCASSLGQGVYEQYFGPGTRLTVT.

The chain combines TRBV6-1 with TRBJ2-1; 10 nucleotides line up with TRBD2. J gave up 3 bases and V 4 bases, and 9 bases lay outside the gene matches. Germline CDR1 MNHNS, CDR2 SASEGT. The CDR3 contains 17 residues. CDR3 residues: CASSARTSGLGYNEQFF. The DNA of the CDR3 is TGTGCCAGCAGTGCTAGGACTAGCGGACTGGGCTACAATGAGCAGTTCTTC.

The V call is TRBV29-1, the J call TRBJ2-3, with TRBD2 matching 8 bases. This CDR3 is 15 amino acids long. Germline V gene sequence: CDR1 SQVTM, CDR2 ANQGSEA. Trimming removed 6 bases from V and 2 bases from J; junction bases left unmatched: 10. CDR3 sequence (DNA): TGCAGCGTAGAGCGGGGGTCCGATTACACAGATACGCAGTATTTT. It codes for CSVERGSDYTDTQYF.

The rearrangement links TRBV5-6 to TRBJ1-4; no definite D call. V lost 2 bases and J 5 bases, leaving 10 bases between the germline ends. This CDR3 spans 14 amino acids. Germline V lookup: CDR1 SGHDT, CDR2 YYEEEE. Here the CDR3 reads CASSLGDGNEKLFF. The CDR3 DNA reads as TGTGCCAGCAGCTTAGGAGACGGGAATGAAAAACTGTTTTTT.

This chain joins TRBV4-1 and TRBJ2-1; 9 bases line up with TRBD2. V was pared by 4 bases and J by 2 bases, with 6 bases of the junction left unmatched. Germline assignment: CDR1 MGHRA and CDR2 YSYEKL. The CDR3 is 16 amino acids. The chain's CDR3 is CASSPLAGGPYNEQFF. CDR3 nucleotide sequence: TGCGCCAGCAGCCCACTTGCGGGGGGGCCCTACAATGAGCAGTTCTTC.

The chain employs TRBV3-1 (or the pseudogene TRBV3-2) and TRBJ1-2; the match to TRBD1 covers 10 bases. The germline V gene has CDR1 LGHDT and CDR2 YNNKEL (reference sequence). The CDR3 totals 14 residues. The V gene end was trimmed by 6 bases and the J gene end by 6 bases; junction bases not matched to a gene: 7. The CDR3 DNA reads TGTGCCAGCAGAGAGGGACAGGGGCTTGATGGCTACACCTTC. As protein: CASREGQGLDGYTF.

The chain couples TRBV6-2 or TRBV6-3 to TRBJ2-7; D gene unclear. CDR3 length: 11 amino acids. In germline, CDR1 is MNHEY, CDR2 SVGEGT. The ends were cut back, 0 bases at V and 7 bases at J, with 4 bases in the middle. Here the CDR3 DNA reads TGTGCCAGCAGTTACTCCCGGGAGCAGTACTTC. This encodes CASSYSREQYF.

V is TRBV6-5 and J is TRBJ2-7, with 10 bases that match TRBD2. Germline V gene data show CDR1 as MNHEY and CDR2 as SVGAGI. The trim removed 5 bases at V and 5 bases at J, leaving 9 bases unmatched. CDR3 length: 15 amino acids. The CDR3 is CASSPPASGGHEQYF. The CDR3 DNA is TGTGCCAGCAGTCCCCCCGCTAGCGGGGGCCACGAGCAGTACTTC.

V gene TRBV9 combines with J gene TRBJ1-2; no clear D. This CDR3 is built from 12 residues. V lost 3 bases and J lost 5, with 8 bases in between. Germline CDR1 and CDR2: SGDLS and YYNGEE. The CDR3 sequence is CASSATEYGYTF. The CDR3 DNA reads TGTGCCAGCAGCGCCACAGAATATGGCTACACCTTC.

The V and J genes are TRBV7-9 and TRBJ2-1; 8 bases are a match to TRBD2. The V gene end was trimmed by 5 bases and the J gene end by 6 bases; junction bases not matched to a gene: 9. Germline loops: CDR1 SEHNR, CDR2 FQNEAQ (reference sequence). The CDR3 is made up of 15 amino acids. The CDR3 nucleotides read TGTGCCAGCAGCCCGATAGGGACTAGGGCCAATGAGCAGTTCTTC. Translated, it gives CASSPIGTRANEQFF.

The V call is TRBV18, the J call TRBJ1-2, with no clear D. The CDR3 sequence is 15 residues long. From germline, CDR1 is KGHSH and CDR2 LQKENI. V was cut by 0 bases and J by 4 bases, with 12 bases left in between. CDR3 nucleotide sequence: TGTGCCAGCTCACCACCTGAGGCCTCCGTCTATGGCTACACCTTC. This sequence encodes CASSPPEASVYGYTF.

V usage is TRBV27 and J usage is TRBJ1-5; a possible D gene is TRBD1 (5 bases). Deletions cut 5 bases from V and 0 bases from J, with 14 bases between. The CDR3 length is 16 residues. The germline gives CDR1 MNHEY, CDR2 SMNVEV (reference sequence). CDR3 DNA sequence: TGTGCCAGCAGTCTAATGGGGGGGACTAGCAATCAGCCCCAGCATTTT. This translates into CASSLMGGTSNQPQHF.

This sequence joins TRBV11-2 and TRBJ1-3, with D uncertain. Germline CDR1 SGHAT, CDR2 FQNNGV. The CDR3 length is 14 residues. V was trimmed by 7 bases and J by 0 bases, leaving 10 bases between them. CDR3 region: CASTLRPSGNTIYF. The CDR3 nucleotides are TGTGCCAGCACCCTCCGTCCCTCTGGAAACACCATATATTTT.

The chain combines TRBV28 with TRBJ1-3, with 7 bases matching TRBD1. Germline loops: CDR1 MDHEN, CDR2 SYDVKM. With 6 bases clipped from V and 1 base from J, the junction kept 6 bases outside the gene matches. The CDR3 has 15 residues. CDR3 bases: TGTGCCAGCAGGGCCTCAGGGGGGTCTGGAAACACCATATATTTT. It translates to CASRASGGSGNTIYF.

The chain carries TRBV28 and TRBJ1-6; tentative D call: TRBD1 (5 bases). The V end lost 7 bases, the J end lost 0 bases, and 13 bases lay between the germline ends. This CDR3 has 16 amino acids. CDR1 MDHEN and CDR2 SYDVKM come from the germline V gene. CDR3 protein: CASTLGRSSYNSPLHF. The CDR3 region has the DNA TGTGCCAGCACCCTGGGGCGGAGCTCCTATAATTCACCCCTCCACTTT. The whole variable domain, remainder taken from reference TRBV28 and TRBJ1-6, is DVKVTQSSRYLVKRTGEKVFLECVQDMDHENMFWYRQDPGLGLRLIYFSYDVKMKEKGDIPEGYSVSREKKERFSLILESASTNQTSMYLCASTLGRSSYNSPLHFGNGTRLTVT.